One and the same sample provided the 2 T cell receptor beta chains below, sequenced in a study of OX40 agonist ivuxolimab in advanced cancers. Using immunoSEQ multiplex PCR, the repertoire was profiled, and TCRdb retains in-frame clones only, with some absent. The profile shows over 40,000 clones, 80% of them singletons. The source was CD4+ or CD8+ T cells sorted from blood, collected in a trial of the OX40 agonist ivuxolimab. These receptors were collected from an adult with an advanced solid tumor such as melanoma, head and neck, liver or kidney cancer.

The chain links TRBV29-1 to TRBJ1-1; no reliable D call. V gave up 0 bases and J gave up 1 base, with 9 bases separating them. This CDR3 region has 14 residues. Germline CDR1 reads SQVTM; CDR2 reads ANQGSEA. The DNA for the CDR3 is TGCAGCGTTGAAGAACGGCGGTCGAACACTGAAGCTTTCTTT. This gives the protein CSVEERRSNTEAFF.

This clone has more than one count but fewer than ten. The genes are TRBV19 and TRBJ2-5, with a possible D match to TRBD1 (6 bases). V was trimmed by 6 bases and J by 0 bases, leaving 8 bases between them. Germline V CDR1 and CDR2: LNHDA, SQIVND (reference sequence). CDR3 length equals 13 residues. CDR3 in amino acids: CASSQGYQETQYF. DNA for the CDR3: TGTGCCAGTAGCCAGGGGTACCAAGAGACCCAGTACTTC.